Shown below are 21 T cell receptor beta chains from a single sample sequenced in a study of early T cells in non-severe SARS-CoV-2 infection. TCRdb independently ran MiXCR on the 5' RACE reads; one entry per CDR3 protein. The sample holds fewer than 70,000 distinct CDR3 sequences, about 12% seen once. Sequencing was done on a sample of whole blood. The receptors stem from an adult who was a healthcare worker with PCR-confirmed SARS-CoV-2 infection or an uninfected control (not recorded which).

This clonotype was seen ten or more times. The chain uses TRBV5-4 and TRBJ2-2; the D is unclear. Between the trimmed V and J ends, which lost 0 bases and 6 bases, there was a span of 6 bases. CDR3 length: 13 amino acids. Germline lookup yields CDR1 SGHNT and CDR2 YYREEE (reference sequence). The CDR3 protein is CASSLVLSGELFF. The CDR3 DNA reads TGTGCCAGCAGCTTGGTATTATCCGGGGAGCTGTTTTTT.

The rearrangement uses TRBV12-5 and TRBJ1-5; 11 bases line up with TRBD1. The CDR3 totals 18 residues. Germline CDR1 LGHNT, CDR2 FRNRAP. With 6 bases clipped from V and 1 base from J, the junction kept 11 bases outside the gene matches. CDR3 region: CASGPRTGGEVSNQPQHF. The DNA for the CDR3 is TGTGCTAGTGGCCCTCGGACAGGGGGCGAGGTGAGCAATCAGCCCCAGCATTTT.

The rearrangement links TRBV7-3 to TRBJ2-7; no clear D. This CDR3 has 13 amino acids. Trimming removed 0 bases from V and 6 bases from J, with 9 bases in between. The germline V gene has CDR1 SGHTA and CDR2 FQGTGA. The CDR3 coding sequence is TGTGCCAGCAGCTTAACGACTTCTTCCGAGCAGTACTTC. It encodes CASSLTTSSEQYF.

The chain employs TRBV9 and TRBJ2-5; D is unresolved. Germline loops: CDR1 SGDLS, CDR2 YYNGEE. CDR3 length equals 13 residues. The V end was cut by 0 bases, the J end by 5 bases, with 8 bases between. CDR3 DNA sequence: TGTGCCAGCAGCGTAGCCCCCGTGGAGACCCAGTACTTC. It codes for CASSVAPVETQYF.

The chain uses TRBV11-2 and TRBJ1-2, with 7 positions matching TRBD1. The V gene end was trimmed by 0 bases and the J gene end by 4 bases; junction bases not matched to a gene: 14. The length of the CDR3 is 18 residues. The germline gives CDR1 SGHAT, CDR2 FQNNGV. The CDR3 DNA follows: TGTGCCAGCAGCTTAGATCTGGTAGACTCGACAGGGAGCTATGGCTACACCTTC. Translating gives CASSLDLVDSTGSYGYTF.

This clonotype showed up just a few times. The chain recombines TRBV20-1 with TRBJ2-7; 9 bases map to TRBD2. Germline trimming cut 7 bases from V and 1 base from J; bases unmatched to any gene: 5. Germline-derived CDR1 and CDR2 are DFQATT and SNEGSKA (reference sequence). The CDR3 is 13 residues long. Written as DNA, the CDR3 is TGCAGTGGTGGCGGGGGGGCTTCCTACGAGCAGTACTTC. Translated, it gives CSGGGGASYEQYF.

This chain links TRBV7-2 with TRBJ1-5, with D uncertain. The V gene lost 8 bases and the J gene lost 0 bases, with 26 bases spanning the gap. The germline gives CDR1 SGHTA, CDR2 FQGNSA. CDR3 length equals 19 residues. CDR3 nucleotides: TGTGCCAGCCCCGAAGGCCCGTCCCCAAAGCGTATTAGCAATCAGCCCCAGCATTTT. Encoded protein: CASPEGPSPKRISNQPQHF.

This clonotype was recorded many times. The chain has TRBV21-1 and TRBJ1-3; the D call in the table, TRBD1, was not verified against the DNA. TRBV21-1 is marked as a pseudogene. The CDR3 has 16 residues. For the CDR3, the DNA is TGTGCCAGCAAGGAACCCACAGGTCCCTCTGAAAACACCATATATTTT. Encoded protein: CASKEPTGPSENTIYF.

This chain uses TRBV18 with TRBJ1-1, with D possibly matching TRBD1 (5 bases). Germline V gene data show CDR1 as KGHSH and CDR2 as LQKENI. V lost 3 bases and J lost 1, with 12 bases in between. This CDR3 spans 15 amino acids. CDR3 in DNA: TGTGCCAGCTCACCCCACCCTACAGGGAACACTGAAGCTTTCTTT. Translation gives CASSPHPTGNTEAFF.

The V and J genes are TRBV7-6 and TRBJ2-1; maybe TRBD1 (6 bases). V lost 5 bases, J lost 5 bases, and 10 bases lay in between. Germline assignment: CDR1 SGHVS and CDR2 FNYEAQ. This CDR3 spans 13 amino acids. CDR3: CASSTWTDNEQFF. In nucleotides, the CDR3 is TGTGCCAGCAGCACTTGGACAGACAATGAGCAGTTCTTC.

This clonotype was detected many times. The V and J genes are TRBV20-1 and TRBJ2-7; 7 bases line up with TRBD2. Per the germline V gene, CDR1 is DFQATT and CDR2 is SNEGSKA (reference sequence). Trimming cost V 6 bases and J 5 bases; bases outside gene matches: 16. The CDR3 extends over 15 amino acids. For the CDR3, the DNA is TGCAGTGCCACCTGGGGAGGGGCCTCGAGCCACGAGCAGTACTTC. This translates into CSATWGGASSHEQYF.

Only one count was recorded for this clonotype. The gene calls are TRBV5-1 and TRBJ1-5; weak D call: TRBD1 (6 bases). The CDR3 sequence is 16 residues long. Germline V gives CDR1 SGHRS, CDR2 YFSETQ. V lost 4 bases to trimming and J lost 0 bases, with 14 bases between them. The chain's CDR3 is CASSPTGATSNQPQHF. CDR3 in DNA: TGCGCCAGCAGCCCGACGGGGGCGACTAGCAATCAGCCCCAGCATTTT.

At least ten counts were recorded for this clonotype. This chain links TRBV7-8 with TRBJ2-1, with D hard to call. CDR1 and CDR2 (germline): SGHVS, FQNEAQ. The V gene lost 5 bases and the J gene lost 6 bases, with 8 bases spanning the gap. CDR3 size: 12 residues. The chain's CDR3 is CASSPDVNEQFF. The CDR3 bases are TGTGCCAGCAGCCCCGACGTCAATGAGCAGTTCTTC.

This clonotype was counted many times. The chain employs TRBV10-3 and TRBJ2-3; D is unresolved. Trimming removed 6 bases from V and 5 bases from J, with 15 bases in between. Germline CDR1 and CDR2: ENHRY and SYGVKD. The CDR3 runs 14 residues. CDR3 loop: CAIRTGRVQDTQYF. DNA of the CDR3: TGTGCCATCAGGACCGGACGGGTCCAAGATACGCAGTATTTT.

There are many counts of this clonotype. The CDR3 DNA follows: TGTGCCAGCACCGGGACAACGAACACCGGGGAGCTGTTTTTT. This encodes CASTGTTNTGELFF. The rearrangement uses TRBV2 and TRBJ2-2; perhaps TRBD1 as D (6 bases). V was trimmed by 7 bases and J by 0 bases, leaving 9 bases between them. Looked up from germline, CDR1 is SNHLY and CDR2 is FYNNEI. The CDR3 extends over 14 amino acids.

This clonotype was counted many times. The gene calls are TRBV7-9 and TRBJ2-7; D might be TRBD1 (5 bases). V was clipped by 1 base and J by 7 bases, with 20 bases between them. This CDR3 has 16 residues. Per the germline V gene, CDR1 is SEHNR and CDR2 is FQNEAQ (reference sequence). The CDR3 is CASSLVTAGFLEEQYF. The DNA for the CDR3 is TGTGCCAGCAGCTTAGTGACGGCAGGGTTCCTTGAAGAGCAGTACTTC.

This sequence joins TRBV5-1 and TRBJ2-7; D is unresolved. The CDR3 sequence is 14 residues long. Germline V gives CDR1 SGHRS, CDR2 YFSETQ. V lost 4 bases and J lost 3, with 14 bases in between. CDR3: CASSGLGGYYEQYF. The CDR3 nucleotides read TGCGCCAGCAGCGGGCTAGGCGGCTACTACGAGCAGTACTTC.

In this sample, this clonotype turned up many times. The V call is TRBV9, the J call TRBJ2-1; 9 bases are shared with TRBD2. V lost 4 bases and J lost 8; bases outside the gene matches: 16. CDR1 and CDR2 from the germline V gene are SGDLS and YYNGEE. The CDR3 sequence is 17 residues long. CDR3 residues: CASSPRISGGGVYEQFF. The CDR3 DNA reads TGTGCCAGCAGCCCCCGGATCTCTGGCGGGGGGGTGTATGAGCAGTTCTTC.

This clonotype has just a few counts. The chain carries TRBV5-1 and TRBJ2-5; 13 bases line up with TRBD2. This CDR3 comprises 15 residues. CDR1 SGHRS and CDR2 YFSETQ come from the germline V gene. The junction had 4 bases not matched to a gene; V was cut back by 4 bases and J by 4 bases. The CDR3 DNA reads TGCGCCAGCAGCATGACTAGCGGGAGGACAGAGACCCAGTACTTC. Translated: CASSMTSGRTETQYF. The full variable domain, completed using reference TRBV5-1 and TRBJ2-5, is KAGVTQTPRYLIKTRGQQVTLSCSPISGHRSVSWYQQTPGQGLQFLFEYFSETQRNKGNFPGRFSGRQFSNSRSEMNVSTLELGDSALYLCASSMTSGRTETQYFGPGTRLLVL.

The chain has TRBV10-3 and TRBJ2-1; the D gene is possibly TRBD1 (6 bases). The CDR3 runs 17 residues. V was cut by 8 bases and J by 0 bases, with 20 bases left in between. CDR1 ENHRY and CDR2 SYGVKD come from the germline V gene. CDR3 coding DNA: TGTGCCATCGCCAGATACAGGGCCGATAGCTCCTACAATGAGCAGTTCTTC. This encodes CAIARYRADSSYNEQFF.

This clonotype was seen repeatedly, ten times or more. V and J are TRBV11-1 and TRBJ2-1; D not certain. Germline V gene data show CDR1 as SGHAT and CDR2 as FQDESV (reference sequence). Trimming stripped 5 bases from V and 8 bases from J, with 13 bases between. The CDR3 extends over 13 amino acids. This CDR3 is CASSARADYEQFF. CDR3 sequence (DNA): TGTGCCAGCAGCGCCCGAGCTGACTATGAGCAGTTCTTC.